The 21 T cell receptor beta chains presented below share a single source sample, sequenced in a study of blood T cell repertoires in COVID-19. TCRdb's table, derived via immunoSEQ multiplex PCR, lists solely in-frame clones and lacks some. This table holds 63,000 or so clones, about 80% found once. The material sequenced was peripheral blood. Receptors were obtained from a man aged 80 or over with active COVID-19.

The V and J genes are TRBV19 and TRBJ2-7; possibly TRBD1 for D (6 bases). Germline values: CDR1 LNHDA, CDR2 SQIVND (reference sequence). V lost 5 bases and J lost 5, with 13 bases in between. This CDR3 has 13 amino acids. CDR3 sequence (DNA): TGTGCCAGTAGTGCAGGGGTGTTACACGAGCAGTACTTC. Its translation: CASSAGVLHEQYF. Together with reference TRBV19 and TRBJ2-7, the CDR3 gives the full variable domain: DGGITQSPKYLFRKEGQNVTLSCEQNLNHDAMYWYRQDPGQGLRLIYYSQIVNDFQKGDIAEGYSVSREKKESFPLTVTSAQKNPTAFYLCASSAGVLHEQYFGPGTRLTVT.

In its sample, this clone was seen a few times. The CDR3: CASSQDNRNYNEQFF. The CDR3 bases are TGCGCCAGCAGCCAAGATAATAGAAACTACAATGAGCAGTTCTTC. V and J are TRBV4-3 and TRBJ2-1; D not resolved. This CDR3 is 15 amino acids long. V lost 0 bases and J 3 bases, leaving 9 bases between the germline ends. The germline CDR1 and CDR2 sequences are LGHNA and YSLEER.

V usage is TRBV7-2 and J usage is TRBJ2-5; D remains ambiguous. CDR3 length: 16 amino acids. The ends were cut back, 1 base at V and 5 bases at J, with 17 bases in the middle. Germline V gene sequence: CDR1 SGHTA, CDR2 FQGNSA. The CDR3, as DNA: TGTGCCAGCAGCTTAGGGGCACTTGGTCGCCGGGAGACCCAGTACTTC. It encodes CASSLGALGRRETQYF.

The gene calls are TRBV5-5 and TRBJ2-7, with 10 bases identical to TRBD1. The CDR3 consists of 16 residues. V lost 4 bases, J lost 2 bases, and 9 bases stayed unmatched. The V gene's germline CDR1 is SGHKS and CDR2 YYEKEE (reference sequence). For the CDR3, the DNA is TGTGCCAGCAGCCCCCATCCGGGACAGGGGCCCTACGAGCAGTACTTC. Translation: CASSPHPGQGPYEQYF.

This clone was observed a handful of times. The chain links TRBV29-1 to TRBJ1-1; tentative D call: TRBD1 (5 bases). V lost 1 base to trimming and J lost 0 bases, with 18 bases between them. Germline values: CDR1 SQVTM, CDR2 ANQGSEA. The CDR3 extends over 17 amino acids. The CDR3 loop is CSVEALRQGWMNTEAFF. CDR3 sequence (DNA): TGCAGCGTTGAAGCGTTAAGGCAGGGATGGATGAACACTGAAGCTTTCTTT.

This sequence joins TRBV25-1 and TRBJ2-7; 7 positions agree with TRBD2. Looked up from germline, CDR1 is MGHDK and CDR2 is SYGVNS. The CDR3 is 12 amino acids. V dropped 4 bases and J dropped 4; count of bases not matched to a gene: 1. CDR3 region: CASSGGLYEQYF. The CDR3 DNA reads as TGTGCCAGCAGTGGGGGACTATACGAGCAGTACTTC.

This clone turned up a few times. The V gene is TRBV12-3 or TRBV12-4, the J gene TRBJ2-7, with unresolved D. Trimming took off 1 base at V and 1 base at J, with 5 bases between the two ends. The CDR3 spans 13 residues. The CDR3 region has the DNA TGTGCCAGCAGTTTAGGGGCGTCCTACGAGCAGTACTTC. Protein sequence: CASSLGASYEQYF.

The CDR3 protein is CASSHAGERQPQHF. DNA for the CDR3: TGTGCCAGCAGTCATGCAGGGGAGAGGCAGCCCCAGCATTTT. The chain carries TRBV25-1 and TRBJ1-5, with D possibly TRBD1 on 6 matching bases. The ends were cut back, 5 bases at V and 7 bases at J, with 15 bases in the middle. Germline V gene lookup returns CDR1 MGHDK and CDR2 SYGVNS. The CDR3 extends over 14 amino acids.

The gene calls are TRBV6-5 and TRBJ1-2; 9 bases fit TRBD1. J lost 3 bases, V lost 4 bases, and 6 bases had no gene match. The CDR3 consists of 15 residues. From germline, CDR1 is MNHEY and CDR2 SVGAGI. The CDR3 sequence is CASSFPGQGDYGYTF. In nucleotides, the CDR3 is TGTGCCAGCAGTTTTCCGGGACAGGGAGACTATGGCTACACCTTC.

The count of this clone is one. The rearrangement uses TRBV11-2 and TRBJ2-5, with 7 bases that match TRBD2. The CDR3 loop spans 16 amino acids. Germline V lookup: CDR1 SGHAT, CDR2 FQNNGV. The ends lost 1 base at V and 5 bases at J; junction bases unmatched: 10. CDR3 coding DNA: TGTGCCAGCAGCTTAGGAGTAGCGGGCCCGGGGGAGACCCAGTACTTC. Its translation: CASSLGVAGPGETQYF.

The J gene is TRBJ2-7, the V gene TRBV6-5, with D possibly being TRBD1 (6 bases). The CDR3 is made up of 14 amino acids. Germline CDR1 is MNHEY and CDR2 is SVGAGI. Trimming stripped 5 bases from V and 5 bases from J, with 16 bases between. The CDR3 DNA reads TGTGCCAGCAGTCAAAGGACAGTCCAGGACGAGCAGTACTTC. Protein product: CASSQRTVQDEQYF.

This sequence joins TRBV7-9 and TRBJ1-2; a weak D match, TRBD1 (6 bases). The V and J ends lost 1 base and 6 bases respectively, with 12 bases between them. The germline CDR1 and CDR2 sequences are SEHNR and FQNEAQ (reference sequence). The CDR3 runs to 14 residues. The CDR3 DNA is TGTGCCAGCAGCTTAGATCAGGGGCTTGATGGCTACACCTTC. Translating it yields CASSLDQGLDGYTF.

The J gene is TRBJ1-4, the V gene TRBV28, with a weak D call TRBD1 (5 bases). Trimming pared 8 bases from V and 4 bases from J, leaving 17 bases between. CDR1 MDHEN and CDR2 SYDVKM come from the germline V gene. The CDR3 is made up of 15 amino acids. CDR3 amino acids: CASSDSSSSNEKLFF. CDR3 bases: TGTGCCAGCTCAGACAGTAGTAGTAGTAATGAAAAACTGTTTTTT.

The V call is TRBV28, the J call TRBJ2-7, with TRBD2 matching over 10 bases. Germline loops: CDR1 MDHEN, CDR2 SYDVKM. The CDR3 is 14 residues long. V was pared by 6 bases and J by 6 bases, with 8 bases of the junction left unmatched. The CDR3 DNA reads TGTGCCAGCAGACAGACAGGGACTAGCGCCGAGCAGTACTTC. Encoded protein: CASRQTGTSAEQYF. The whole variable domain, remainder taken from reference TRBV28 and TRBJ2-7, is DVKVTQSSRYLVKRTGEKVFLECVQDMDHENMFWYRQDPGLGLRLIYFSYDVKMKEKGDIPEGYSVSREKKERFSLILESASTNQTSMYLCASRQTGTSAEQYFGPGTRLTVT.

This chain uses TRBV5-4 with TRBJ1-2; D is possibly TRBD1 (6 bases). The CDR3 runs 13 residues. Germline loops: CDR1 SGHNT, CDR2 YYREEE (reference sequence). V lost 4 bases and J lost 4, with 11 bases in between. In DNA, the CDR3 is TGTGCCAGCAGCAGACAGGTTGGCTATGGCTACACCTTC. It specifies CASSRQVGYGYTF.

This chain links TRBV7-3 with TRBJ1-2; D gene ambiguous. The ends were cut back, 2 bases at V and 4 bases at J, with 8 bases in the middle. Germline V gene lookup returns CDR1 SGHTA and CDR2 FQGTGA. CDR3 length: 13 residues. CDR3 bases: TGTGCCAGCAGCTTACAGGCTGGCTATGGCTACACCTTC. This gives the protein CASSLQAGYGYTF.

In nucleotides, the CDR3 is TGTGCCAGTCGGGACAGGGACAATAATTCACCCCTCCACTTT. It yields the protein CASRDRDNNSPLHF. The chain has TRBV19 and TRBJ1-6; 9 bases line up with TRBD1. The CDR3 loop spans 14 amino acids. Germline V gene data show CDR1 as LNHDA and CDR2 as SQIVND (reference sequence). The ends lost 8 bases at V and 5 bases at J; junction bases unmatched: 4. The complete variable domain, with remaining parts taken from reference TRBV19 and TRBJ1-6, reads DGGITQSPKYLFRKEGQNVTLSCEQNLNHDAMYWYRQDPGQGLRLIYYSQIVNDFQKGDIAEGYSVSREKKESFPLTVTSAQKNPTAFYLCASRDRDNNSPLHFGNGTRLTVT.

This chain connects TRBV7-2 to TRBJ2-5; 8 nucleotides match TRBD1. The CDR3 has 13 residues. Germline CDR1 and CDR2: SGHTA and FQGNSA. J gave up 7 bases and V 6 bases, and 7 bases lay outside the gene matches. The CDR3: CASRSGGLGTQYF. The CDR3, as DNA: TGTGCCAGCAGATCAGGGGGCTTGGGGACCCAGTACTTC.

This clone was observed a single time. The chain links TRBV7-8 to TRBJ2-1; 13 positions agree with TRBD2. The CDR3 is 19 residues long. Trimming took 4 bases from V and 9 from J; bases not matched to a gene: 18. The germline V gene has CDR1 SGHVS and CDR2 FQNEAQ. CDR3 sequence: CASSSPGLAGYRGAGEQFF. CDR3 in DNA: TGTGCCAGCAGCTCCCCGGGACTAGCGGGATATCGGGGCGCAGGTGAGCAGTTCTTC.

This chain connects TRBV19 to TRBJ1-5; 11 bases align to TRBD1. V lost 3 bases and J lost 0; bases outside the gene matches: 4. This CDR3 is 17 amino acids long. Germline V gives CDR1 LNHDA, CDR2 SQIVND (reference sequence). CDR3 sequence reads: CASSIWDRGASNQPQHF. The CDR3 nucleotides read TGTGCCAGTAGTATTTGGGACAGGGGGGCTAGCAATCAGCCCCAGCATTTT.

This clone came up once. The rearrangement joins TRBV27 to TRBJ1-5; tentative D call: TRBD1 (5 bases). Germline V CDR1 and CDR2: MNHEY, SMNVEV (reference sequence). Trimming stripped 3 bases from V and 6 bases from J, with 9 bases between. CDR3 length: 13 residues. Here the CDR3 reads CASSFRAGQPQHF. DNA for the CDR3: TGTGCCAGCAGTTTCAGGGCCGGTCAGCCCCAGCATTTT.